The subject of this entry is one T cell receptor (beta chain). Per the original methods: The assay estimated nucleated cells by amplifying reference gene primers. The assay was immunoSEQ multiplex PCR, and TCRdb's table has in-frame clones only and misses some. That table is the source of V, J and clone size, and D and trimming were worked out from the DNA. The sample records about 180,000 clones, 80% to 90% being singletons. The record originates from a study of blood T cell repertoires in COVID-19. On the study more broadly: Donors in the United States, Italy and Spain gave samples during acute or convalescent COVID-19. From T cells, B-cell-depleted T cells, or PBMCs came the material, which was cDNA or gDNA.

The CDR3 sequence is 14 residues long. Germline loops: CDR1 LNHDA, CDR2 SQIVND (reference sequence). V lost 6 bases, J lost 1 base, and 12 bases lay in between. This sequence joins TRBV19 and TRBJ1-1; TRBD1 might be the D (6 bases). The sequence was collected from a man in his forties or fifties with active or convalescent COVID-19. The sample was peripheral blood. The CDR3 here is CASSARGQNTEAFF. The DNA for the CDR3 is TGTGCCAGTAGCGCCCGGGGACAGAACACTGAAGCTTTCTTT.